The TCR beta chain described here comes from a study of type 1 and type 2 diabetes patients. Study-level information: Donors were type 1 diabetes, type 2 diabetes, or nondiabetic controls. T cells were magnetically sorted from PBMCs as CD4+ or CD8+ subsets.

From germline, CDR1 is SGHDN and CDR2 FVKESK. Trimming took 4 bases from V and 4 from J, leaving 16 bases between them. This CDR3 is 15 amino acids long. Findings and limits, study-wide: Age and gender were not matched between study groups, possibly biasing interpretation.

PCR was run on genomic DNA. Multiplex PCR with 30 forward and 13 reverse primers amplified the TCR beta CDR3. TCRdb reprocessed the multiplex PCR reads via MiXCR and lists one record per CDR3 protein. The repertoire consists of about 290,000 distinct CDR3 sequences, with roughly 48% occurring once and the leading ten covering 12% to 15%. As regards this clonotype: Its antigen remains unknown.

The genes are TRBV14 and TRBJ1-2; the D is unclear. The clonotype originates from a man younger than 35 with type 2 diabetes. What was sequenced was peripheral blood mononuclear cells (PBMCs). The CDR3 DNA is TGTGCCAGCAGCCCGCCGGCCCAATTCGGCTATGGCTACACCTTC. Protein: CASSPPAQFGYGYTF.